A single sample gave rise to the 24 T cell receptor beta chains below, sequenced in a study of Ad26.COV2.S vaccination and SARS-CoV-2 variants. Treatment: roughly 18 received Ad26.COV2.S at low or high dose, single or two shots; about 5 received placebo; per-sample allocation not given. Repertoires come from day 63 after the first vaccine or placebo injection. The table came from immunoSEQ multiplex PCR; TCRdb's copy has only in-frame clones and leaves some out. The table records about 680,000 clones, roughly 90% of them present only once. The sample here was peripheral blood, taken in a trial of Ad26.COV2.S vaccine versus placebo. All receptors come from a person between 18 and 60 years old who received the Ad26.COV2.S COVID-19 vaccine or a placebo.

V is TRBV6-5 and J is TRBJ2-3; 7 positions match TRBD1. Germline V gene sequence: CDR1 MNHEY, CDR2 SVGAGI. This CDR3 is 13 amino acids long. The V and J ends lost 8 bases and 3 bases, in that order; junction bases with no gene match: 5. The CDR3 region is CASGRGRTDTQYF. The CDR3 bases are TGTGCCAGCGGAAGGGGGCGAACAGATACGCAGTATTTT.

V is TRBV27 and J is TRBJ1-6; TRBD1 matches 9 bases. From germline, CDR1 is MNHEY and CDR2 SMNVEV (reference sequence). The CDR3 totals 15 residues. With 5 bases clipped from V and 9 bases from J, the junction kept 8 bases outside the gene matches. CDR3 protein: CASSRDRGLGSPLHF. The CDR3 region has the DNA TGTGCCAGCAGTCGTGACAGGGGGTTGGGTTCACCCCTCCACTTT.

Comments on this clone: This CDR3 is also generated by other DNA sequences in the sample. The chain couples TRBV7-8 to TRBJ1-5, with D hard to call. Between the trimmed V and J ends, which lost 0 bases and 4 bases, there was a span of 7 bases. This CDR3 is 14 amino acids long. Germline lookup yields CDR1 SGHVS and CDR2 FQNEAQ. DNA for the CDR3: TGTGCCAGCAGCTTAGCTTTGGGGAATCAGCCCCAGCATTTT. Translation: CASSLALGNQPQHF.

The chain couples TRBV27 to TRBJ2-7, with TRBD2 identical over 13 bases. This CDR3 comprises 15 residues. Losses at the gene ends were 5 bases for V and 2 bases for J; bases not matched to a gene: 3. Germline CDR1 is MNHEY and CDR2 is SMNVEV (reference sequence). CDR3 coding DNA: TGTGCCAGCAGTACCACTAGCGGGGGGGCCTACGAGCAGTACTTC. This encodes CASSTTSGGAYEQYF.

This clone was found once. The chain combines TRBV30 with TRBJ2-5; 7 nucleotides line up with TRBD1. V trimming: 7 bases; J trimming: 4 bases; junction bases outside the gene matches: 3. The length of the CDR3 is 11 residues. Germline-derived CDR1 and CDR2 are GTSNPN and SVGIG (reference sequence). The CDR3, as DNA: TGTGCCTCCCACAGGGGAGAGACCCAGTACTTC. Its translation is CASHRGETQYF.

The rearrangement joins TRBV30 to TRBJ2-7; 10 bases align to TRBD1. The J segment lost 5 bases and the V segment lost 3 bases, leaving 7 bases of the junction unmatched. CDR3 length: 14 residues. In germline, CDR1 is GTSNPN, CDR2 SVGIG (reference sequence). CDR3 loop: CAWRRGQGLDEQYF. The CDR3 region has the DNA TGTGCCTGGAGGAGGGGACAGGGGCTCGACGAGCAGTACTTC.

This chain uses TRBV19 with TRBJ1-1; D is perhaps TRBD1 (5 bases). The V end lost 3 bases, the J end lost 11 bases, and 16 bases lay between the germline ends. The germline gives CDR1 LNHDA, CDR2 SQIVND (reference sequence). The CDR3 has 13 amino acids. CDR3 bases: TGTGCCAGTAGTATTCCGACAGTTCCCAGGGCTTTCTTT. It yields the protein CASSIPTVPRAFF.

The chain recombines TRBV7-2 with TRBJ1-2; a weak D match, TRBD1 (6 bases). Germline values: CDR1 SGHTA, CDR2 FQGNSA. Trimming stripped 0 bases from V and 6 bases from J, with 8 bases between. The CDR3 consists of 13 residues. Written as DNA, the CDR3 is TGTGCCAGCAGCTTAGCTAGACAGGATGGCTACACCTTC. It is translated as CASSLARQDGYTF.

This rearrangement joins TRBV25-1 to TRBJ2-2; D unresolved. The germline V gene has CDR1 MGHDK and CDR2 SYGVNS. Trimming removed 6 bases from V and 4 bases from J, with 9 bases in between. This CDR3 spans 13 amino acids. The CDR3 DNA reads as TGTGCCAGCAGGACCCTGGGCACCGGGGAGCTGTTTTTT. This gives the protein CASRTLGTGELFF.

The chain combines TRBV19 with TRBJ2-1; 8 bases are shared with TRBD2. Germline assignment: CDR1 LNHDA and CDR2 SQIVND (reference sequence). This CDR3 comprises 14 residues. Germline trimming cut 10 bases from V and 9 bases from J; bases unmatched to any gene: 14. The CDR3 reads CATGRTSLGPEQFF. The DNA of the CDR3 is TGTGCCACCGGTAGGACTAGCCTGGGGCCTGAGCAGTTCTTC.

This clone turned up a few times. This chain connects TRBV5-4 to TRBJ1-4, with D uncertain. The CDR3 loop spans 13 amino acids. Germline V gene data show CDR1 as SGHNT and CDR2 as YYREEE (reference sequence). The V gene lost 2 bases and the J gene lost 8 bases, with 10 bases spanning the gap. Here the CDR3 reads CASSFGLEEKLFF. The CDR3, as DNA: TGTGCCAGCAGCTTTGGACTGGAGGAAAAACTGTTTTTT.

The chain couples TRBV7-3 to TRBJ2-5; no reliable D call. Trimming removed 2 bases at V and 3 bases at J, with 13 bases between. There are 15 residues in the CDR3. Per the germline V gene, CDR1 is SGHTA and CDR2 is FQGTGA. The CDR3 coding sequence is TGTGCCAGCAGCTTAGAAGTTGGCGCGAAAGAGACCCAGTACTTC. This translates into CASSLEVGAKETQYF.

This clone was detected only once. This chain joins TRBV11-2 and TRBJ2-3; tentatively, D is TRBD1 (5 bases). V was clipped by 4 bases and J by 4 bases, with 12 bases between them. The CDR3 runs to 14 residues. Germline V gene data show CDR1 as SGHAT and CDR2 as FQNNGV. CDR3 in DNA: TGTGCCAGCAGCTCCAGCATGGGGCCAGATACGCAGTATTTT. Translation gives CASSSSMGPDTQYF.

This chain connects TRBV6-5 to TRBJ2-5; D may be TRBD1 (6 bases). This CDR3 has 15 amino acids. Trimming shortened V by 2 bases and J by 4 bases, and 14 bases separated the two germline ends. From germline, CDR1 is MNHEY and CDR2 SVGAGI. The CDR3 region has the DNA TGTGCCAGCAGTTACCCCACAGGGTATCTAGAGACCCAGTACTTC. Its protein product is CASSYPTGYLETQYF.

The chain combines TRBV10-3 with TRBJ1-1; TRBD1 is a possible D gene (5 bases). V was clipped by 3 bases and J by 3 bases, with 14 bases between them. This CDR3 is 15 amino acids long. Germline lookup yields CDR1 ENHRY and CDR2 SYGVKD. DNA of the CDR3: TGTGCCATCAGTGATCGGGGGAGCGTTGACACTGAAGCTTTCTTT. Its translation: CAISDRGSVDTEAFF.

As regards this clone: Other DNA sequences in this specimen translate into the identical CDR3. The chain uses TRBV5-1 and TRBJ2-6; D gene unclear. This CDR3 comprises 13 residues. The ends were cut back, 4 bases at V and 0 bases at J, with 2 bases in the middle. Per the germline V gene, CDR1 is SGHRS and CDR2 is YFSETQ. CDR3 loop: CASSLSGANVLTF. CDR3 coding DNA: TGCGCCAGCAGCCTCTCTGGGGCCAACGTCCTGACTTTC.

This clone was seen only once. J is TRBJ2-5 and V is TRBV14, with a tentative D call TRBD2 (6 bases). CDR3 length equals 15 residues. Deletions cut 3 bases from V and 2 bases from J, with 13 bases between. Germline assignment: CDR1 SGHDN and CDR2 FVKESK. The CDR3 nucleotides are TGTGCCAGCAGCCAGGGGGGACGCCCACAAGAGACCCAGTACTTC. Its translation: CASSQGGRPQETQYF. Based on the CDR3 plus reference TRBV14 and TRBJ2-5, the full variable domain is EAGVTQFPSHSVIEKGQTVTLRCDPISGHDNLYWYRRVMGKEIKFLLHFVKESKQDESGMPNNRFLAERTGGTYSTLKVQPAELEDSGVYFCASSQGGRPQETQYFGPGTRLLVL.

The chain employs TRBV5-5 and TRBJ2-2; 9 nucleotides line up with TRBD1. The V segment lost 4 bases and the J segment 1 base; nucleotides outside the gene matches: 5. Germline V gene lookup returns CDR1 SGHKS and CDR2 YYEKEE (reference sequence). The CDR3 is 16 amino acids. The CDR3 here is CASSGPGQGNTGELFF. CDR3 coding DNA: TGTGCCAGCAGCGGTCCGGGACAGGGGAACACCGGGGAGCTGTTTTTT.

The gene calls are TRBV30 and TRBJ1-1; TRBD1 matches 8 bases. V dropped 0 bases and J dropped 6; count of bases not matched to a gene: 6. The CDR3 is 14 amino acids. Germline values: CDR1 GTSNPN, CDR2 SVGIG (reference sequence). This CDR3 reads CAWSVGQGWAEAFF. In nucleotides, the CDR3 is TGTGCCTGGAGTGTAGGACAGGGTTGGGCTGAAGCTTTCTTT.

The chain is built from TRBV12-3 or TRBV12-4 and TRBJ1-5; TRBD1 is a possible D gene (5 bases). The CDR3 runs to 13 residues. The V end lost 7 bases, the J end lost 2 bases, and 9 bases lay between the germline ends. DNA of the CDR3: TGTGCCAGCAATCTACAGGGCAATCAGCCCCAGCATTTT. Its translation: CASNLQGNQPQHF.

V is TRBV6-6 and J is TRBJ1-1; 9 nucleotides match TRBD1. V dropped 5 bases and J dropped 0; count of bases not matched to a gene: 4. The CDR3 contains 15 residues. The germline V gene encodes CDR1 MNHNY and CDR2 SVGAGI (reference sequence). CDR3 coding DNA: TGTGCCAGCAGTCACGGGGACAGGGTGAACACTGAAGCTTTCTTT. Translated, it gives CASSHGDRVNTEAFF.

The chain has TRBV19 and TRBJ1-2, with D hard to call. Trimming pared 5 bases from V and 4 bases from J, leaving 11 bases between. The CDR3 sequence is 13 residues long. Germline assignment: CDR1 LNHDA and CDR2 SQIVND (reference sequence). The CDR3, as DNA: TGTGCCAGTAGTCAAACGACTGTCTATGGCTACACCTTC. It translates to CASSQTTVYGYTF.

The rearrangement joins TRBV13 to TRBJ2-7; D unclear. V was cut by 3 bases and J by 3 bases, with 6 bases left in between. Germline V CDR1 and CDR2: PRHDT, FYEKMQ (reference sequence). The CDR3 covers 12 residues. The CDR3 DNA sequence: TGTGCCAGCAGCTTGGTGAACTACGAGCAGTACTTC. Its protein is CASSLVNYEQYF.

This chain joins TRBV5-8 and TRBJ2-7, with TRBD1 matching over 9 bases. There are 14 residues in the CDR3. The trim removed 4 bases at V and 5 bases at J, leaving 7 bases unmatched. The germline gives CDR1 SGHTS, CDR2 YDEGEE. The CDR3 region has the DNA TGTGCCAGCAGCAACCCCGGGACAGGGCACGAGCAGTACTTC. Translated, it gives CASSNPGTGHEQYF.